The following is a T cell receptor (beta chain) sequence with its context. The CDR3 totals 14 residues. V gave up 5 bases and J gave up 5 bases; unmatched junction bases: 8. The germline CDR1 and CDR2 sequences are SEHNR and FQNEAQ (reference sequence). Sequenced by immunoSEQ multiplex PCR; TCRdb stores in-frame clones only, minus some. Altogether over 65,000 clones are present, about 92% being singletons, with the ten largest covering approximately 9%. The sample comes from a study of blood T cell repertoires in COVID-19. Study at large: The samples span acute and convalescent COVID-19 from the United States, Italy and Spain.

The V gene is TRBV7-9, the J gene TRBJ1-1, with 7 bases fitting TRBD1. The material sequenced was peripheral blood. The TCR comes from a human donor in a cohort sampled during active COVID-19. The CDR3 DNA reads TGTGCCAGCAGCGCCGACAGGGAAGGTACTGAAGCTTTCTTT. Protein: CASSADREGTEAFF. The full variable domain, in which reference TRBV7-9 and TRBJ1-1 provide the parts outside the CDR3, is DTGVSQNPRHKITKRGQNVTFRCDPISEHNRLYWYRQTLGQGPEFLTYFQNEAQLEKSRLLSDRFSAERPKGSFSTLEIQRTEQGDSAMYLCASSADREGTEAFFGQGTRLTVV.